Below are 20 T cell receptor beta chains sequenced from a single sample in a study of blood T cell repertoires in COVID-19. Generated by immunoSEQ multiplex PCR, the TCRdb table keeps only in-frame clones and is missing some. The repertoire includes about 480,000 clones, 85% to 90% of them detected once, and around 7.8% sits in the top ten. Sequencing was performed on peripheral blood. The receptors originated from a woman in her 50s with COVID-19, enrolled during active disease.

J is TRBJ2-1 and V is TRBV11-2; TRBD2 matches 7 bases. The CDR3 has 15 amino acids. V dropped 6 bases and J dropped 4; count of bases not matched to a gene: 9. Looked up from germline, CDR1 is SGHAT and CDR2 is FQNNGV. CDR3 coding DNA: TGTGCCAGCAGGGTGGGGGGGTCTTGGTACAATGAGCAGTTCTTC. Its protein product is CASRVGGSWYNEQFF.

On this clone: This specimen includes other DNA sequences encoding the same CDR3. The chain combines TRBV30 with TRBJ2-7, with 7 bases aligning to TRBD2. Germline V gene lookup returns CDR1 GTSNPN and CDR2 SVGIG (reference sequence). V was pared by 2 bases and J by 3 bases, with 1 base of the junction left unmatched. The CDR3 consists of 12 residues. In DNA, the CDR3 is TGTGCCTGGAGTCCGGGGGGCTACGAGCAGTACTTC. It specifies CAWSPGGYEQYF.

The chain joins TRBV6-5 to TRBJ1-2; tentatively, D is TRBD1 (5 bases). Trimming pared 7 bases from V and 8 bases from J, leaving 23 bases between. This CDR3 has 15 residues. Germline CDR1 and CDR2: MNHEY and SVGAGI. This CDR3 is CASTSSGPRGSGYTF. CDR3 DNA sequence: TGTGCCAGCACTTCATCAGGGCCTCGCGGCTCAGGCTACACCTTC.

The CDR3 DNA follows: TGTGCCATCAGTGAGTTGGACAACCCAAAGGGCACTGAAGCTTTCTTT. It is translated as CAISELDNPKGTEAFF. The chain recombines TRBV10-3 with TRBJ1-1, with a weak D call TRBD1 (5 bases). From germline, CDR1 is ENHRY and CDR2 SYGVKD. V was trimmed by 1 base and J by 4 bases, leaving 16 bases between them. CDR3 length: 16 amino acids.

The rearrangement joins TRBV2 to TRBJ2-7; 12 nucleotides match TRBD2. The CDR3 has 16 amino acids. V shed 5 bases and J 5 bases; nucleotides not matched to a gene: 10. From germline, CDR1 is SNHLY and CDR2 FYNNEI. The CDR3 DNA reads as TGTGCCAGCAGTCCCAGAAGACTAGCGGGGGAGCACGAGCAGTACTTC. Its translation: CASSPRRLAGEHEQYF. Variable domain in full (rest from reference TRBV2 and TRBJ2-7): EPEVTQTPSHQVTQMGQEVILRCVPISNHLYFYWYRQILGQKVEFLVSFYNNEISEKSEIFDDQFSVERPDGSNFTLKIRSTKLEDSAMYFCASSPRRLAGEHEQYFGPGTRLTVT.

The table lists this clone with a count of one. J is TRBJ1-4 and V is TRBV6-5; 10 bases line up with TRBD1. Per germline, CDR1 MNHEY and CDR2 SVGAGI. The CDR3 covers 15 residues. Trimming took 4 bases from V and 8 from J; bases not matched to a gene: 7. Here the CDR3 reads CASSSETGGVEKLFF. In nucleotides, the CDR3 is TGTGCCAGCAGTTCGGAGACAGGGGGCGTGGAAAAACTGTTTTTT.

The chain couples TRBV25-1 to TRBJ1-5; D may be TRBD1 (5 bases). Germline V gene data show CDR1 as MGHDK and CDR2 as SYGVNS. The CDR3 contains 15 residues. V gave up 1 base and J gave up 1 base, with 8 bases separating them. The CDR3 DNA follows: TGTGCCAGCAGTGAATCGGGGGGGAGCAATCAGCCCCAGCATTTT. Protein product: CASSESGGSNQPQHF.

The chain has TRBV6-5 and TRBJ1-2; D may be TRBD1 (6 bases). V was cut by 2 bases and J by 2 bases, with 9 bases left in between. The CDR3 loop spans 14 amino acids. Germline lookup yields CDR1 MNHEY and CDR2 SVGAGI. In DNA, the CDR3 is TGTGCCAGCAGTTACATGGGGGCCAACTATGGCTACACCTTC. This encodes CASSYMGANYGYTF.

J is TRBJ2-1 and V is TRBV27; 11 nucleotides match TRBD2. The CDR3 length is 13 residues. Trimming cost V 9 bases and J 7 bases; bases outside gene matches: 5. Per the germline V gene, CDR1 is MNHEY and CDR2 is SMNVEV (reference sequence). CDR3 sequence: CASQLAGANEQFF. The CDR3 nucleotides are TGTGCCAGTCAACTAGCGGGGGCTAATGAGCAGTTCTTC.

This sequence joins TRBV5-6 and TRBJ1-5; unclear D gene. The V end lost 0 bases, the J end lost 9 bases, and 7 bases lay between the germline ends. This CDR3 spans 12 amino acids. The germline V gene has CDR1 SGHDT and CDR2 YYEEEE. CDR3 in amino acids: CASSLERGPQHF. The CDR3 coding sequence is TGTGCCAGCAGCTTGGAGCGCGGGCCCCAGCATTTT.

CDR3 DNA: TGTGCCAGCAGCTCCAAGACTAGCGGGGGGGCCAAGGAGACCCAGTACTTC. It is translated as CASSSKTSGGAKETQYF. The chain joins TRBV5-4 to TRBJ2-5, with TRBD2 identical over 14 bases. Germline assignment: CDR1 SGHNT and CDR2 YYREEE (reference sequence). This CDR3 contains 17 residues. Trimming removed 3 bases from V and 5 bases from J; junction bases left unmatched: 9.

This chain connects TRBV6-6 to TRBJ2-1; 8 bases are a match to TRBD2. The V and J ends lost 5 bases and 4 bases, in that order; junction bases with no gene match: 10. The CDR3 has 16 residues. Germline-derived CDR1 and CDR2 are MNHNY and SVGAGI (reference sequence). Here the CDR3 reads CASSRNSGVGYNEQFF. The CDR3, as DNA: TGTGCCAGCAGTCGAAATAGCGGGGTAGGATACAATGAGCAGTTCTTC.

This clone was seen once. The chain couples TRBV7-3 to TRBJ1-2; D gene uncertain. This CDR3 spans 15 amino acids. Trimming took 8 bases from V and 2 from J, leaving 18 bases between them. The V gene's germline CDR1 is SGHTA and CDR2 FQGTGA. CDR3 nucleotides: TGTGCCAGCTCCCTAGTCGGGGAGAGCAACTATGGCTACACCTTC. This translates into CASSLVGESNYGYTF.

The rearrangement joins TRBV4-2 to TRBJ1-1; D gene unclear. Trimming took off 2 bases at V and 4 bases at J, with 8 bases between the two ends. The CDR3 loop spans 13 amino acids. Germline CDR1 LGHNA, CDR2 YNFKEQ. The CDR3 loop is CASSQPLSTEAFF. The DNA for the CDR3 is TGTGCCAGCAGCCAACCTCTCTCCACTGAAGCTTTCTTT.

DNA of the CDR3: TGTGCCAGCAGCTTAGGGACTTTACGGAATCAGCCCCAGCATTTT. This encodes CASSLGTLRNQPQHF. The chain couples TRBV6-5 to TRBJ1-5; a possible D gene is TRBD1 (5 bases). The CDR3 contains 15 residues. Trimming removed 6 bases at V and 4 bases at J, with 16 bases between. CDR1 and CDR2 (germline): MNHEY, SVGAGI.

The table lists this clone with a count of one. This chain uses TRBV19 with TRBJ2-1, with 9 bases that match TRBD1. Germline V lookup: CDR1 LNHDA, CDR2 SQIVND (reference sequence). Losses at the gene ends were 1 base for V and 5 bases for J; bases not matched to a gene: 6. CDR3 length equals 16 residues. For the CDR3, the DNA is TGTGCCAGTAGTATAGTCCCGGGACAGGGCCACAATGAGCAGTTCTTC. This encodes CASSIVPGQGHNEQFF.

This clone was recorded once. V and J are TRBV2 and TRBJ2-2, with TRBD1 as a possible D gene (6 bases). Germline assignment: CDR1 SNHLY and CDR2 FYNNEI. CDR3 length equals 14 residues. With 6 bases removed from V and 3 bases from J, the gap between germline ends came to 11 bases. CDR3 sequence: CASSDDRYTGELFF. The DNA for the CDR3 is TGTGCCAGCAGCGACGACAGGTACACCGGGGAGCTGTTTTTT.

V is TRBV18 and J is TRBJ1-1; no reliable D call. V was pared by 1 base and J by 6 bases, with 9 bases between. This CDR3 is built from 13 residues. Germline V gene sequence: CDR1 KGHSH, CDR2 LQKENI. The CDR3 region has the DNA TGTGCCAGCTCACCACGTCAGGTCCCTGAAGCTTTCTTT. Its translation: CASSPRQVPEAFF.

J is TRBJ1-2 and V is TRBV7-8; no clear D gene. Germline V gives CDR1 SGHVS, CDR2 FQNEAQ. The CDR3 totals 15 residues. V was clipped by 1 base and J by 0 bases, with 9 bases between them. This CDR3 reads CASSLVGDANYGYTF. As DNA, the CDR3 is TGTGCCAGCAGCTTAGTGGGAGACGCTAACTATGGCTACACCTTC.

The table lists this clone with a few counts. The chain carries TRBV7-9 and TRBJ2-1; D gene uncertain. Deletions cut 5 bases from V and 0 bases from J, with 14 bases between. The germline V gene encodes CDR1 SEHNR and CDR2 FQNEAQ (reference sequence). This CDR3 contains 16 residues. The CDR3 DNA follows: TGTGCCAGCAGCCCCCGACTTGCCCGCTCCTACAATGAGCAGTTCTTC. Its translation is CASSPRLARSYNEQFF.